What follows are 14 T cell receptor beta chains derived from one specimen sequenced in a study of cytomegalovirus exposure and HLA in healthy donors. 13 Jbeta primers and 60 Vbeta primers were used for the PCR. Libraries were prepared by immunoSEQ multiplex PCR; TCRdb keeps only in-frame clonotypes and omits some of them. The sample has under 150,000 clones, 78% seen once. The sequenced material came from PBMCs. The receptors were sampled from a woman in her forties in good health and CMV-seronegative.

The chain is built from TRBV14 and TRBJ2-5; 8 bases are a match to TRBD2. Germline assignment: CDR1 SGHDN and CDR2 FVKESK. The junction had 6 bases not matched to a gene; V was cut back by 2 bases and J by 4 bases. This CDR3 is 15 amino acids long. The CDR3 nucleotides are TGTGCCAGCAGCCAAATAGCGGGAACAACAGAGACCCAGTACTTC. Translation gives CASSQIAGTTETQYF.

V and J are TRBV7-2 and TRBJ2-7; weak D call: TRBD1 (6 bases). Germline lookup yields CDR1 SGHTA and CDR2 FQGNSA. This CDR3 has 16 amino acids. V lost 5 bases, J lost 2 bases, and 19 bases lay in between. The DNA of the CDR3 is TGTGCCAGCAGCCCCAGGCCTGCAGGGGATCCCTACGAGCAGTACTTC. Residues: CASSPRPAGDPYEQYF.

The V call is TRBV7-2, the J call TRBJ2-1; 11 bases agree with TRBD2. The ends lost 5 bases at V and 6 bases at J; junction bases unmatched: 6. The CDR3 length is 15 residues. From germline, CDR1 is SGHTA and CDR2 FQGNSA. The CDR3 loop reads CASSTVAGGGNEQFF. In DNA, the CDR3 is TGTGCCAGCAGCACCGTAGCGGGAGGGGGCAATGAGCAGTTCTTC.

This rearrangement joins TRBV18 to TRBJ2-7, with TRBD1 as a possible D gene (5 bases). V lost 5 bases and J 5 bases, leaving 10 bases between the germline ends. CDR1 KGHSH and CDR2 LQKENI come from the germline V gene. There are 12 residues in the CDR3. The CDR3 sequence: CASSRGEDEQYF. CDR3 in DNA: TGTGCCAGCTCAAGGGGTGAGGACGAGCAGTACTTC.

The V and J genes are TRBV11-2 and TRBJ2-7, with TRBD2 matching over 9 bases. The CDR3 consists of 14 residues. Germline V CDR1 and CDR2: SGHAT, FQNNGV. With V trimmed by 1 base and J by 5 bases, 3 bases remained unmatched. CDR3 DNA sequence: TGTGCCAGCAGCTTAGCGGGACTAGCTCACGAGCAGTACTTC. It translates to CASSLAGLAHEQYF.

The V call is TRBV29-1, the J call TRBJ2-7; 7 bases align to TRBD2. The CDR3 runs 13 residues. V trimming: 4 bases; J trimming: 3 bases; junction bases outside the gene matches: 6. Germline CDR1 and CDR2: SQVTM and ANQGSEA. The CDR3 spells CSVVKSGGYEQYF. The DNA for the CDR3 is TGCAGCGTTGTAAAATCGGGGGGCTACGAGCAGTACTTC.

This rearrangement joins TRBV4-1 to TRBJ2-7; TRBD2 might be the D (6 bases). CDR1 is MGHRA and CDR2 is YSYEKL in the germline V gene. Deletions cut 1 base from V and 3 bases from J, with 16 bases between. The CDR3 spans 16 residues. The CDR3 here is CASSQVAASENYEQYF. The CDR3 DNA follows: TGCGCCAGCAGCCAAGTGGCGGCTAGCGAGAACTACGAGCAGTACTTC.

J is TRBJ2-7 and V is TRBV9; D is possibly TRBD1 (7 bases). The germline CDR1 and CDR2 sequences are SGDLS and YYNGEE. The CDR3 runs 15 residues. V was cut by 1 base and J by 2 bases, with 13 bases left in between. CDR3 amino acids: CASSVSGGSTYEQYF. Here the CDR3 DNA reads TGTGCCAGCAGCGTATCAGGGGGGTCAACCTACGAGCAGTACTTC. Together with reference TRBV9 and TRBJ2-7, the CDR3 gives the full variable domain: DSGVTQTPKHLITATGQRVTLRCSPRSGDLSVYWYQQSLDQGLQFLIQYYNGEERAKGNILERFSAQQFPDLHSELNLSSLELGDSALYFCASSVSGGSTYEQYFGPGTRLTVT.

This chain joins TRBV9 and TRBJ2-3, with TRBD2 as a possible D gene (6 bases). The V gene's germline CDR1 is SGDLS and CDR2 YYNGEE. The CDR3 sequence is 13 residues long. Deletions cut 6 bases from V and 8 bases from J, with 16 bases between. CDR3 sequence (DNA): TGTGCCAGCAATCCGGGAGAAAGTGGTACGCAGTATTTT. It translates to CASNPGESGTQYF.

This sequence joins TRBV11-1 and TRBJ2-2; D assignment may be TRBD1 or TRBD2 (7 bases each). This CDR3 has 16 amino acids. Germline V lookup: CDR1 SGHAT, CDR2 FQDESV (reference sequence). V lost 5 bases and J lost 0, with 13 bases in between. This CDR3 is CASSLGRGPNTGELFF. The CDR3 DNA sequence: TGTGCCAGCAGCCTAGGGAGGGGGCCGAACACCGGGGAGCTGTTTTTT.

The chain carries TRBV19 and TRBJ1-5, with D possibly TRBD1 on 5 matching bases. The V and J ends lost 1 base and 4 bases respectively, with 20 bases between them. The CDR3 totals 18 residues. Germline-derived CDR1 and CDR2 are LNHDA and SQIVND (reference sequence). In DNA, the CDR3 is TGTGCCAGTAGTATAGGGGGAGGTAGAGGGGACCTTAATCAGCCCCAGCATTTT. It encodes CASSIGGGRGDLNQPQHF.

Here the CDR3 DNA reads TGTGCCAGCAGCCTAGGACTAGCGGGAGTCGGTTCAGAGACCCAGTACTTC. Encoded protein: CASSLGLAGVGSETQYF. The chain is built from TRBV11-2 and TRBJ2-5; 13 nucleotides align to TRBD2. The V segment lost 5 bases and the J segment 4 bases; nucleotides outside the gene matches: 10. In germline, CDR1 is SGHAT, CDR2 FQNNGV. The CDR3 covers 17 residues.

The CDR3 DNA reads TGTGCCAGCAGCCGCGGAGGGCTGAACACTGAAGCTTTCTTT. Translating it yields CASSRGGLNTEAFF. This chain joins TRBV7-9 and TRBJ1-1; unclear D gene. Between the trimmed V and J ends, which lost 5 bases and 0 bases, there was a span of 10 bases. The CDR3 totals 14 residues. The germline gives CDR1 SEHNR, CDR2 FQNEAQ (reference sequence).

This clone was found a few times. CDR3 sequence (DNA): TGTGCCAGCAGTTATGACAGAACAACTAATGAAAAACTGTTTTTT. Its protein product is CASSYDRTTNEKLFF. The genes are TRBV2 and TRBJ1-4; D is possibly TRBD1 (5 bases). Germline V gene sequence: CDR1 SNHLY, CDR2 FYNNEI. The CDR3 runs 15 residues. The V end lost 5 bases, the J end lost 0 bases, and 10 bases lay between the germline ends. Supplemented by reference TRBV2 and TRBJ1-4, the full variable domain reads EPEVTQTPSHQVTQMGQEVILRCVPISNHLYFYWYRQILGQKVEFLVSFYNNEISEKSEIFDDQFSVERPDGSNFTLKIRSTKLEDSAMYFCASSYDRTTNEKLFFGSGTQLSVL.